This TCR beta chain emerged from a study of identical twins. Each CDR3 protein is one row after TCRdb ran MiXCR on the 5' RACE reads. The sample holds approximately 690,000 distinct CDR3 sequences; 5.5% to 6.5% are singletons and the top ten take roughly 2%. Study findings and constraints: Reduced insertions were recorded for abundant cord blood beta clonotypes, with no such pattern in memory repertoires. Findings depended on cross-sectional statistics rather than tracking the same donors.

As regards this clonotype: Its antigen is still unknown.

The CDR3 contains 16 residues. Germline lookup yields CDR1 DFQATT and CDR2 SNEGSKA (reference sequence). The ends were cut back, 5 bases at V and 6 bases at J, with 22 bases in the middle. This TCR was recovered from a man aged 18 to 30 in good health. This chain connects TRBV20-1 to TRBJ2-2; D possibly corresponds to TRBD1 (7 bases). The sequenced sample was naive T cells sorted from blood. The CDR3 DNA reads TGCAGTGCTGGGCACAGGGGACTGTGGACGGCCGGGGAGCTGTTTTTT. It is translated as CSAGHRGLWTAGELFF.